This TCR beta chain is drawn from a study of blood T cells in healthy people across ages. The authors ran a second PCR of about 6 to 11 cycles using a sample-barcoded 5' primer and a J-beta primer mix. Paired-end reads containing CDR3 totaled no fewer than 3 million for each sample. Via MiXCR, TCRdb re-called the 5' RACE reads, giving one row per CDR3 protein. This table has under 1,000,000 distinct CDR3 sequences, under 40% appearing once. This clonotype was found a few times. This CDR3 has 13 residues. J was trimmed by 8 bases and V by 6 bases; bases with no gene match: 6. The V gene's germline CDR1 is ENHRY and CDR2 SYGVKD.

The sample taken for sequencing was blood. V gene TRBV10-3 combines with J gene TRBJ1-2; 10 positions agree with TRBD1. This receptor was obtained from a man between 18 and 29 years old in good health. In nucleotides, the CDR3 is TGTGCCATCAGCAGGGACAGGGGCTGGGGCTACACCTTC. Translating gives CAISRDRGWGYTF.